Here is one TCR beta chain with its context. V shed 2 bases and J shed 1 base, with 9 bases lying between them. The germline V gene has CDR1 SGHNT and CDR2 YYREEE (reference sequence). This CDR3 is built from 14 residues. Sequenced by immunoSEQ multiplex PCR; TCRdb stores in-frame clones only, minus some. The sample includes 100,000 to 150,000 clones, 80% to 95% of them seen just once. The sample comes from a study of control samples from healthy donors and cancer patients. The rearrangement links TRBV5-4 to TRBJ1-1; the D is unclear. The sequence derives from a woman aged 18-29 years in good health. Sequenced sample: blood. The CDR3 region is CASSFGVGNTEAFF. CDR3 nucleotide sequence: TGTGCCAGCAGCTTCGGGGTGGGGAACACTGAAGCTTTCTTT.